The 30 T cell receptor beta chains given below trace back to one sample, sequenced in a study of T cell responses to AZD1222 COVID-19 vaccine. The method was immunoSEQ multiplex PCR; TCRdb's version includes in-frame clones alone and lacks a portion of them. This sample yields 130,000 or so clones, of which 92% are seen a single time; 1.5% to 2% belongs to the top ten. Sequenced here: peripheral blood, sampled on day 0 of AZD1222 vaccination. The receptors were sampled from an adult in good health.

This chain uses TRBV5-1 with TRBJ2-3; maybe TRBD2 (5 bases). The CDR3 sequence is 14 residues long. Looked up from germline, CDR1 is SGHRS and CDR2 is YFSETQ. V was pared by 2 bases and J by 6 bases, with 13 bases between. For the CDR3, the DNA is TGCGCCAGCAGCTTAGACCTAGCCGGGGATACGCAGTATTTT. Amino acids: CASSLDLAGDTQYF.

The CDR3, as DNA: TGTGCCAGCACCTGGGGGACAGGGGATAGGAATGAGCAGTTCTTC. This codes for CASTWGTGDRNEQFF. The chain recombines TRBV9 with TRBJ2-1; 10 nucleotides match TRBD1. V lost 6 bases, J lost 7 bases, and 10 bases stayed unmatched. CDR3 size: 15 residues. The germline V gene encodes CDR1 SGDLS and CDR2 YYNGEE.

The chain links TRBV27 to TRBJ1-5; possible D gene TRBD1, 5 bases. CDR3 length: 14 amino acids. The germline CDR1 and CDR2 sequences are MNHEY and SMNVEV (reference sequence). Trimming cost V 1 base and J 6 bases, with 10 bases left between them. The CDR3 nucleotides are TGTGCCAGCAGTTTATGGGGGGGAGGTCAGCCCCAGCATTTT. It is translated as CASSLWGGGQPQHF.

The rearrangement links TRBV21-1 to TRBJ2-7. TRBV21-1 counts as a pseudogene. This CDR3 comprises 13 residues. CDR3 sequence: CAYSYPSSYEQYF. DNA for the CDR3: TGTGCCTACAGTTACCCTAGCTCCTACGAGCAGTACTTC.

This rearrangement joins TRBV12-3 or TRBV12-4 to TRBJ2-7; TRBD1 matches at 7 bases. The V gene end was trimmed by 6 bases and the J gene end by 2 bases; junction bases not matched to a gene: 4. The CDR3 loop spans 13 amino acids. In DNA, the CDR3 is TGTGCCAGCAGCCCCGGGACAGCCTACGAGCAGTACTTC. This gives the protein CASSPGTAYEQYF.

The V gene is TRBV29-1, the J gene TRBJ2-2; no firm D call. Looked up from germline, CDR1 is SQVTM and CDR2 is ANQGSEA. The CDR3 covers 15 residues. V lost 1 base and J lost 7, with 16 bases in between. The CDR3 coding sequence is TGCAGCGTTGAAGGGCAGGTTATGAATCGCGGGGAGCTGTTTTTT. As protein: CSVEGQVMNRGELFF.

This chain uses TRBV6-2 or TRBV6-3 with TRBJ2-7; unclear D gene. This CDR3 is 11 amino acids long. Germline V CDR1 and CDR2: MNHEY, SVGEGT. V was pared by 4 bases and J by 2 bases, with 3 bases between. CDR3: CASSSTYEQYF. The CDR3 nucleotides are TGTGCCAGCAGTTCCACCTACGAGCAGTACTTC.

This clone came up once. V and J are TRBV5-8 and TRBJ1-2; no reliable D call. The germline V gene encodes CDR1 SGHTS and CDR2 YDEGEE. V dropped 7 bases and J dropped 0 bases, with 10 bases sitting between them. This CDR3 region has 13 residues. CDR3 residues: CASLRNPNYGYTF. The CDR3 nucleotides are TGTGCCAGCTTACGGAACCCTAACTATGGCTACACCTTC.

This chain uses TRBV5-1 with TRBJ2-3; 8 positions match TRBD2. Per the germline V gene, CDR1 is SGHRS and CDR2 is YFSETQ. The length of the CDR3 is 18 residues. With 4 bases clipped from V and 1 base from J, the junction kept 14 bases outside the gene matches. The CDR3, as DNA: TGCGCCAGCAGCCTTGGGATCCTCGGGACTAGGGGCACAGATACGCAGTATTTT. This translates into CASSLGILGTRGTDTQYF. The full variable domain, completed using reference TRBV5-1 and TRBJ2-3, is KAGVTQTPRYLIKTRGQQVTLSCSPISGHRSVSWYQQTPGQGLQFLFEYFSETQRNKGNFPGRFSGRQFSNSRSEMNVSTLELGDSALYLCASSLGILGTRGTDTQYFGPGTRLTVL.

The rearrangement links TRBV12-3 or TRBV12-4 to TRBJ2-7; no clear D gene. CDR3 length equals 12 residues. V gave up 2 bases and J gave up 5 bases, with 7 bases separating them. The CDR3 reads CASSLLTDEQYF. In DNA, the CDR3 is TGTGCCAGCAGTTTATTGACGGACGAGCAGTACTTC.

This clone was observed a few times. The chain has TRBV18 and TRBJ1-2; the D gene is possibly TRBD1 (5 bases). The V gene's germline CDR1 is KGHSH and CDR2 LQKENI. The CDR3 is made up of 13 amino acids. The V gene lost 3 bases and the J gene lost 4 bases, with 9 bases spanning the gap. The CDR3 DNA reads TGTGCCAGCTCACCGCCGGGGGGCTATGGCTACACCTTC. It specifies CASSPPGGYGYTF.

The J gene is TRBJ2-1, the V gene TRBV4-2; 13 bases agree with TRBD2. Germline CDR1 and CDR2: LGHNA and YNFKEQ. Germline trimming cut 7 bases from V and 0 bases from J; bases unmatched to any gene: 3. The CDR3 is 16 residues long. Here the CDR3 reads CASTGLAGASYNEQFF. The CDR3 DNA reads as TGTGCCAGCACCGGACTAGCGGGGGCCTCCTACAATGAGCAGTTCTTC.

The chain links TRBV9 to TRBJ2-5; D might be TRBD2 (7 bases). V was pared by 4 bases and J by 4 bases, with 20 bases between. Per the germline V gene, CDR1 is SGDLS and CDR2 is YYNGEE. The CDR3 spans 16 residues. The CDR3 is CASSSTGGGASETQYF. The CDR3 DNA is TGTGCCAGCAGCAGTACAGGTGGGGGGGCCTCAGAGACCCAGTACTTC. The full variable domain, completed using reference TRBV9 and TRBJ2-5, is DSGVTQTPKHLITATGQRVTLRCSPRSGDLSVYWYQQSLDQGLQFLIQYYNGEERAKGNILERFSAQQFPDLHSELNLSSLELGDSALYFCASSSTGGGASETQYFGPGTRLLVL.

This sequence joins TRBV19 and TRBJ1-5, with D possibly being TRBD1 (5 bases). CDR1 and CDR2 from the germline V gene are LNHDA and SQIVND (reference sequence). The CDR3 sequence is 17 residues long. Trimming cost V 5 bases and J 0 bases, with 17 bases left between them. Written as DNA, the CDR3 is TGTGCCAGTAGTTCGGGGCAGGCCGCTTTTAGCAATCAGCCCCAGCATTTT. Translation: CASSSGQAAFSNQPQHF.

This chain joins TRBV3-1 (or the pseudogene TRBV3-2) and TRBJ2-1, with TRBD2 matching over 12 bases. The CDR3 is 15 residues long. V shed 4 bases and J 4 bases; nucleotides not matched to a gene: 2. Germline CDR1 and CDR2: LGHDT and YNNKEL (reference sequence). CDR3 residues: CASSPSGGGYNEQFF. In DNA, the CDR3 is TGTGCCAGCAGCCCTAGCGGGGGGGGTTACAATGAGCAGTTCTTC.

This sequence joins TRBV10-3 and TRBJ1-1, with D uncertain. This CDR3 is 18 amino acids long. Germline CDR1 is ENHRY and CDR2 is SYGVKD. V was pared by 6 bases and J by 5 bases, with 28 bases between. The CDR3 region is CAISPQRGGPEGNTEAFF. DNA for the CDR3: TGTGCCATCAGCCCCCAACGGGGAGGGCCAGAAGGGAATACTGAAGCTTTCTTT.

The J gene is TRBJ1-6, the V gene TRBV7-2; no reliable D call. The V end lost 1 base, the J end lost 7 bases, and 14 bases lay between the germline ends. The CDR3 extends over 16 amino acids. Germline V gene data show CDR1 as SGHTA and CDR2 as FQGNSA. The CDR3 DNA reads TGTGCCAGCAGCTTAGTTCCGGCCAGCCTGAATTCACCCCTCCACTTT. The encoded protein is CASSLVPASLNSPLHF.

There are a few counts of this clone. CDR3 amino acids: CASSYSNGGARNEQFF. CDR3 DNA sequence: TGTGCCAGCAGTTACTCGAACGGGGGGGCGCGGAATGAGCAGTTCTTC. This chain joins TRBV6-5 and TRBJ2-1, with 8 bases aligning to TRBD2. CDR3 size: 16 residues. Per the germline V gene, CDR1 is MNHEY and CDR2 is SVGAGI. V dropped 0 bases and J dropped 7; count of bases not matched to a gene: 8.

The chain employs TRBV7-2 and TRBJ2-5; D possibly uses TRBD1 or TRBD2 (5 bases each). Germline lookup yields CDR1 SGHTA and CDR2 FQGNSA. The ends were cut back, 5 bases at V and 2 bases at J, with 15 bases in the middle. The CDR3 totals 15 residues. The CDR3 DNA follows: TGTGCCAGCAGCCTCGGGGCCCGGCCACAAGAGACCCAGTACTTC. The encoded protein is CASSLGARPQETQYF. The full variable domain, rest sourced from reference TRBV7-2 and TRBJ2-5, is GAGVSQSPSNKVTEKGKDVELRCDPISGHTALYWYRQSLGQGLEFLIYFQGNSAPDKSGLPSDRFSAERTGGSVSTLTIQRTQQEDSAVYLCASSLGARPQETQYFGPGTRLLVL.

The rearrangement links TRBV5-1 to TRBJ1-1; 7 positions match TRBD1. Germline CDR1 and CDR2: SGHRS and YFSETQ. Trimming at V came to 0 bases and at J to 5 bases, leaving 1 base not matched to a gene. This CDR3 contains 13 residues. The CDR3 region has the DNA TGCGCCAGCAGCTTGGAGACAGGGACTGAAGCTTTCTTT. Translated: CASSLETGTEAFF.

With respect to this clone: Distinct nucleotide sequences in the sample also encode this CDR3. V is TRBV7-2 and J is TRBJ1-4; D is ambiguous. CDR1 and CDR2 (germline): SGHTA, FQGNSA. The germline V and J ends were trimmed by 2 bases and 7 bases, with 5 bases remaining between them. CDR3 length: 12 residues. CDR3 DNA: TGTGCCAGCAGCTTATTGGCTGAAAAACTGTTTTTT. Amino acid sequence: CASSLLAEKLFF.

The chain carries TRBV9 and TRBJ2-3; TRBD1 matches 9 bases. The length of the CDR3 is 15 residues. V lost 2 bases and J lost 2; bases outside the gene matches: 3. Germline CDR1 and CDR2: SGDLS and YYNGEE. The CDR3 nucleotides read TGTGCCAGCAGCGTCGGGACAGGGAACACAGATACGCAGTATTTT. Translated: CASSVGTGNTDTQYF.

The genes are TRBV7-2 and TRBJ2-7, with TRBD2 identical over 10 bases. V shed 1 base and J 3 bases; nucleotides not matched to a gene: 0. The CDR3 is 14 amino acids. CDR1 and CDR2 (germline): SGHTA, FQGNSA. The CDR3 DNA reads TGTGCCAGCAGCTTAGAGCGGGGGGGCTACGAGCAGTACTTC. Protein: CASSLERGGYEQYF.

DNA for the CDR3: TGTGCCAGCTCCCTGGGACAACGGGCTGAAGCTTTCTTT. Translating it yields CASSLGQRAEAFF. This rearrangement joins TRBV18 to TRBJ1-1; D perhaps matches TRBD1 (6 bases). Germline V lookup: CDR1 KGHSH, CDR2 LQKENI. The CDR3 runs 13 residues. V was clipped by 6 bases and J by 6 bases, with 14 bases between them.

This chain connects TRBV3-1 (or the pseudogene TRBV3-2) to TRBJ2-1, with TRBD2 matching 10 bases. This CDR3 is built from 16 residues. After removal of 2 bases from V and 7 bases from J, the junction contained 8 bases not matched to a gene. CDR1 is LGHDT, CDR2 YNNKEL, per germline (reference sequence). In nucleotides, the CDR3 is TGTGCCAGCAGCCAAACCCTCAGCGGGGGGGGAAATGAGCAGTTCTTC. Its translation: CASSQTLSGGGNEQFF.

The rearrangement joins TRBV6-2 or TRBV6-3 to TRBJ2-4, with TRBD2 identical over 13 bases. Germline CDR1 reads MNHEY; CDR2 reads SVGEGT. This CDR3 region has 19 residues. The trim removed 4 bases at V and 0 bases at J, leaving 9 bases unmatched. CDR3 in amino acids: CASSWRLAGGPIAKNIQYF. The CDR3 nucleotides are TGTGCCAGCAGTTGGCGACTAGCGGGGGGTCCTATAGCCAAAAACATTCAGTACTTC.

The chain is built from TRBV18 and TRBJ2-4; tentatively, D is TRBD1 (6 bases). Trimming cost V 0 bases and J 0 bases, with 9 bases left between them. The CDR3 is 16 amino acids. CDR1 and CDR2 (germline): KGHSH, LQKENI. The CDR3 sequence: CASSPPGALAKNIQYF. The DNA for the CDR3 is TGTGCCAGCTCACCACCGGGGGCACTAGCCAAAAACATTCAGTACTTC.

The gene calls are TRBV7-9 and TRBJ2-2; TRBD2 is a possible D gene (6 bases). The length of the CDR3 is 16 residues. Trimming left V 4 bases short and J 2 bases short, with 14 bases between. CDR1 is SEHNR and CDR2 is FQNEAQ in the germline V gene (reference sequence). The DNA for the CDR3 is TGTGCCAGCAGCTCAGCCCAGGGAGGTAACACCGGGGAGCTGTTTTTT. It is translated as CASSSAQGGNTGELFF.

In DNA form, the CDR3 reads TGTGCCAGCAGTGAACCGGGGGCGAACACCGGGGAGCTGTTTTTT. This translates into CASSEPGANTGELFF. The chain combines TRBV2 with TRBJ2-2, with D possibly being TRBD2 (6 bases). Trimming stripped 2 bases from V and 0 bases from J, with 7 bases between. The germline V gene encodes CDR1 SNHLY and CDR2 FYNNEI. The CDR3 sequence is 15 residues long.

V gene TRBV13 combines with J gene TRBJ1-1; 10 bases map to TRBD1. V dropped 3 bases and J dropped 3; count of bases not matched to a gene: 7. Germline V CDR1 and CDR2: PRHDT, FYEKMQ (reference sequence). This CDR3 has 16 residues. The CDR3: CASSFDRGHDYTEAFF. The CDR3 DNA is TGTGCCAGCAGCTTCGACAGGGGGCATGATTACACTGAAGCTTTCTTT.